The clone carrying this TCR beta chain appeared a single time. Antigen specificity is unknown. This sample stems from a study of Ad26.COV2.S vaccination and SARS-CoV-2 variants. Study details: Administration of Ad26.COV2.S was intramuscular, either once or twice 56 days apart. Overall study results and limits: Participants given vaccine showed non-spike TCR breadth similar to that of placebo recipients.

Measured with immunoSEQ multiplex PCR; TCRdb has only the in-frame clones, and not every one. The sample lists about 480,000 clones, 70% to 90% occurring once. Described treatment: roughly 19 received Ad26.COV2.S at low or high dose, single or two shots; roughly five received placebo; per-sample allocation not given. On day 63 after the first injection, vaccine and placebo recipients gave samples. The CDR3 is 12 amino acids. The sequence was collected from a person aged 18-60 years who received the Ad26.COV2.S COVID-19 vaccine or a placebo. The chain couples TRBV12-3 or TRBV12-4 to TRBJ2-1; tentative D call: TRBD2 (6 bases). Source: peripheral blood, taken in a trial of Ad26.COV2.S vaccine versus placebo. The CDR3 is CVSSSSSAEQFF. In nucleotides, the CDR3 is TGTGTTTCCTCGTCTTCTAGCGCTGAGCAGTTCTTC.